These 3 T cell receptor beta chains share one sample of origin, sequenced in a study of glioma-infiltrating T cells after dendritic cell vaccination. Here immunoSEQ multiplex PCR was the method, and the copy in TCRdb shows in-frame clones only, minus some. The table lists about 82,000 clones, around 90% of them singletons, with 3% to 3.5% in the top ten. Sequences were derived from blood, sampled before dendritic cell vaccination. Source of these receptors: a human donor with glioblastoma.

CDR3 region: CASSPPSQETQYF. In DNA form, the CDR3 reads TGTGCCAGCTCACCACCATCGCAAGAGACCCAGTACTTC. The chain links TRBV18 to TRBJ2-5; D ambiguous. V lost 0 bases and J 2 bases, leaving 4 bases between the germline ends. The CDR3 extends over 13 amino acids. The V gene's germline CDR1 is KGHSH and CDR2 LQKENI.

Worth noting for this clone: The junction differs from germline at one of its ends, possibly a read error. This chain uses TRBV19 with TRBJ1-1; 8 positions agree with TRBD1. CDR1 and CDR2 from the germline V gene are LNHDA and SQIVND (reference sequence). This CDR3 is 17 amino acids long. The CDR3 loop is CASSIPHRQGLNTEALF. The CDR3 DNA is TGTGCCAGTAGTATACCCCACCGACAGGGGCTGAACACTGAAGCTCTCTTT. Variable domain in full (rest from reference TRBV19 and TRBJ1-1): DGGITQSPKYLFRKEGQNVTLSCEQNLNHDAMYWYRQDPGQGLRLIYYSQIVNDFQKGDIAEGYSVSREKKESFPLTVTSAQKNPTAFYLCASSIPHRQGLNTEALFGQGTRLTVV.

The rearrangement uses TRBV7-2 and TRBJ2-7; 7 nucleotides align to TRBD1. CDR1 and CDR2 from the germline V gene are SGHTA and FQGNSA. V was clipped by 2 bases and J by 2 bases; unmatched bases: 6. The CDR3 is 15 amino acids. This CDR3 is CASSLQGGNAYEQYF. CDR3 in DNA: TGTGCCAGCAGCTTACAAGGGGGCAACGCCTACGAGCAGTACTTC.